The present entry profiles one TCR beta chain with its context. Sequenced by immunoSEQ multiplex PCR; TCRdb stores in-frame clones only, minus some. The sample has 950,000 to 1,100,000 clones, more than 75% seen once; the top ten hold roughly 0.62%. The sample originates from a study of shared clonotypes between healthy human individuals. The CDR3 has 11 residues. After removal of 9 bases from V and 10 bases from J, the junction contained 5 bases not matched to a gene. Germline CDR1 LNHDA, CDR2 SQIVND (reference sequence). The sequencing sample was made of memory CD4+ T cells from PBMCs. Regarding subset: CD45RA-negative fraction. The rearrangement joins TRBV19 to TRBJ2-1, with 8 positions matching TRBD1. The receptor comes from a young man in good health. Some clones in this sample may be carry-over from other donors' samples. In DNA form, the CDR3 reads TGTGCCAGCCAGGACAGGGAGGAGCAGTTCTTC. This gives the protein CASQDREEQFF.